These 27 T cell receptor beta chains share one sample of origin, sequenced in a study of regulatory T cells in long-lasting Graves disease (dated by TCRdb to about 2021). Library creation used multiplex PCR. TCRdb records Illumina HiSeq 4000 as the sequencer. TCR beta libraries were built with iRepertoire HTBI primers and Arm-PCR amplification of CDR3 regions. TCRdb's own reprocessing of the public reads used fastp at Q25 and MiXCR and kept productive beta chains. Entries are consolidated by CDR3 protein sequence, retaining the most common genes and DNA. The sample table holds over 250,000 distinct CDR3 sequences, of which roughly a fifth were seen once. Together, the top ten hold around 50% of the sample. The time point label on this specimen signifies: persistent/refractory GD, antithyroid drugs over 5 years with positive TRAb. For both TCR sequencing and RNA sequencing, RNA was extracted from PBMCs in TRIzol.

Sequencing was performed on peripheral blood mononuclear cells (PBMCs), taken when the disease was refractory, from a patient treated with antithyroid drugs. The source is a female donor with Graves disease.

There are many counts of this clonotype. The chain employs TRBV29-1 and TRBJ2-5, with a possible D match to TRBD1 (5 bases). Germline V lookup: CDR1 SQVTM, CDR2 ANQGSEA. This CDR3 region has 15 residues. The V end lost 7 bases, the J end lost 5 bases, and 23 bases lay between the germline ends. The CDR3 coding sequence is TGCAGCGCGTCGATGGGGCGGTACAGTCGGGAGACCCAGTACTTC. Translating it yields CSASMGRYSRETQYF.

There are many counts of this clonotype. This CDR3 reads CAVRQFQLYGYTF. CDR3 in DNA: TGTGCCGTACGACAGTTCCAACTCTATGGCTACACCTTC. The V call is TRBV28, the J call TRBJ1-2, with D perhaps matching TRBD1 (5 bases). CDR1 is MDHEN, CDR2 SYDVKM, per germline. This CDR3 has 13 amino acids. Trimming cost V 11 bases and J 4 bases, with 17 bases left between them.

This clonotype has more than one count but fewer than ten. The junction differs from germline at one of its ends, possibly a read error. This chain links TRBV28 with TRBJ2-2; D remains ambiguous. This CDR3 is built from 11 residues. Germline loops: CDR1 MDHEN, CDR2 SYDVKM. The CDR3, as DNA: TGTGCCGGCAGTCCACGTAGGGAGCTGTTTTTT. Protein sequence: CAGSPRRELFF.

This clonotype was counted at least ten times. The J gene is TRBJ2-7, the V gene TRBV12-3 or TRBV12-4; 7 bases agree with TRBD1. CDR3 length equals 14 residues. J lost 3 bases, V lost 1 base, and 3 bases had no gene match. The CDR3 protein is CASSLDRGFYEQYF. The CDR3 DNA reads TGTGCCAGCAGTTTAGACAGGGGATTCTACGAGCAGTACTTC.

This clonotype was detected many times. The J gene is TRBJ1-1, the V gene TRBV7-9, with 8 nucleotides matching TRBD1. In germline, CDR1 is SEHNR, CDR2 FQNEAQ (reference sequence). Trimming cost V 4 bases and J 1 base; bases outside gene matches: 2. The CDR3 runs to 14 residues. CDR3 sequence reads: CASSWGTGNTEAFF. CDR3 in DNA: TGTGCCAGCAGCTGGGGGACAGGGAACACTGAAGCTTTCTTT.

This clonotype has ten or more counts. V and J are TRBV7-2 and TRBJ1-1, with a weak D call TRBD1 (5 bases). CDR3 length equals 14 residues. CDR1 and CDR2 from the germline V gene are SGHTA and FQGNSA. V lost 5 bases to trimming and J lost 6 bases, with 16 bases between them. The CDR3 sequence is CASSPARVGSEAFF. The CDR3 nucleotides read TGTGCCAGCAGCCCCGCCAGGGTTGGCTCTGAAGCTTTCTTT.

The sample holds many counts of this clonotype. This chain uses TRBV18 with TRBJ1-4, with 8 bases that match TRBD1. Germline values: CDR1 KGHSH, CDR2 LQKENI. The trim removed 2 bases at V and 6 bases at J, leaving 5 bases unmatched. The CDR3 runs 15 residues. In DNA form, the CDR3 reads TGTGCCAGCTCACCAAATGGCAGGGGGCATGAAAAACTGTTTTTT. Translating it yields CASSPNGRGHEKLFF.

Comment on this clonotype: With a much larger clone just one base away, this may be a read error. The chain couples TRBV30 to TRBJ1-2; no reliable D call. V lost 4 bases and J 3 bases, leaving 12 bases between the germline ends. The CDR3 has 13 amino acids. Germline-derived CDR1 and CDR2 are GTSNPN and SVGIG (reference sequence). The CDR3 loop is CAWTEQTDYGYTF. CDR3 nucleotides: TGTGCCTGGACCGAACAGACCGACTATGGCTACACCTTC.

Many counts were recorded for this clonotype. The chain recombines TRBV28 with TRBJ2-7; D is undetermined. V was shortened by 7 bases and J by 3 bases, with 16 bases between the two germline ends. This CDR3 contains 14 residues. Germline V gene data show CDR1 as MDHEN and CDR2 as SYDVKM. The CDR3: CASTLHDSFYEQYF. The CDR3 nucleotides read TGTGCCAGCACCCTACACGACTCCTTCTACGAGCAGTACTTC. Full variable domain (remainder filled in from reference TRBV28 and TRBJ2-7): DVKVTQSSRYLVKRTGEKVFLECVQDMDHENMFWYRQDPGLGLRLIYFSYDVKMKEKGDIPEGYSVSREKKERFSLILESASTNQTSMYLCASTLHDSFYEQYFGPGTRLTVT.

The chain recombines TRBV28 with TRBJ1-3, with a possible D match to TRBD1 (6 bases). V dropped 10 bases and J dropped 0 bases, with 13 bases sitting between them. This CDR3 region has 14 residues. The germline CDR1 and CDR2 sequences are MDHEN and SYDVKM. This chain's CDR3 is CAIVKQGSGNTIYF. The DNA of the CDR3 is TGTGCCATCGTTAAACAGGGCTCTGGAAACACCATATATTTT.

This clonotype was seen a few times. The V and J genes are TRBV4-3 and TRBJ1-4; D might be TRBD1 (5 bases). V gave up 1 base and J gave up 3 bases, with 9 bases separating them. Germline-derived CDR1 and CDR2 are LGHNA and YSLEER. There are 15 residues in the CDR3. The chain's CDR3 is CASSQALGANEKLFF. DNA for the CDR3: TGCGCCAGCAGCCAAGCCTTAGGGGCTAATGAAAAACTGTTTTTT.

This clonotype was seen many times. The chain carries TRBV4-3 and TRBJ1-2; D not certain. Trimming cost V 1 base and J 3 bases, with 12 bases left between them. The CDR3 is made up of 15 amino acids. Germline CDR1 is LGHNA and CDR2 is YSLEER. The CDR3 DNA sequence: TGCGCCAGCAGCCAAGCCCTTATGGCTGACTATGGCTACACCTTC. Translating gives CASSQALMADYGYTF.

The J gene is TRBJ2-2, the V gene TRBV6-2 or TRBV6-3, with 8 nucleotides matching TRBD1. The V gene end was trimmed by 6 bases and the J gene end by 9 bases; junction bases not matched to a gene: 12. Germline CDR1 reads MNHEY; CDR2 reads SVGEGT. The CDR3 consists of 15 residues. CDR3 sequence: CASSTRTGNYRELFF. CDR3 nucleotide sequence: TGTGCCAGCAGCACCCGGACAGGGAATTACCGGGAGCTGTTTTTT.

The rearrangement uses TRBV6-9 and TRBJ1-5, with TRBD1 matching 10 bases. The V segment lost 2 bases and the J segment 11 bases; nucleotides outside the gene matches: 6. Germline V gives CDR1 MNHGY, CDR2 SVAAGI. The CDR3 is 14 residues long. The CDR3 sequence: CASSYRQGAEAQHF. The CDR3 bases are TGTGCCAGCAGTTATAGACAGGGGGCTGAGGCCCAGCATTTT.

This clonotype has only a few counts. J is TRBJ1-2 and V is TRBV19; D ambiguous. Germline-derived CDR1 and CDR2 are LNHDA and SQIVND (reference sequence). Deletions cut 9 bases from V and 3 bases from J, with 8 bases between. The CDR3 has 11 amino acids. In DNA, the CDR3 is TGTGCCAGCACCCGATACTATGGCTACACCTTC. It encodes CASTRYYGYTF.

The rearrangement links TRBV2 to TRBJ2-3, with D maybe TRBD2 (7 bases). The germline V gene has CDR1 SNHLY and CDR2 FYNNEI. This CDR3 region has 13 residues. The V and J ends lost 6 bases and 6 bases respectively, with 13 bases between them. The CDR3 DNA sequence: TGTGCCAGCAGAATCAGGGGAGGGGATACGCAGTATTTT. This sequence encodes CASRIRGGDTQYF.

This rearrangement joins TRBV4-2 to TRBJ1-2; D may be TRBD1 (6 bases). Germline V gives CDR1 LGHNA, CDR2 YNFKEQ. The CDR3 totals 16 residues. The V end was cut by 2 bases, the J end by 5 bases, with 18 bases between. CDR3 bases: TGTGCCAGCAGCCAAACCTCGGGGGGGCAAGAGTATGGCTACACCTTC. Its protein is CASSQTSGGQEYGYTF.

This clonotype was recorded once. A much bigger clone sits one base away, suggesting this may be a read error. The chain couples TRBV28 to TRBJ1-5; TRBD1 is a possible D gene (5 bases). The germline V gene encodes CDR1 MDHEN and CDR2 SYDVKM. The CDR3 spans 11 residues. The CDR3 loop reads CTSRDNQPQHF. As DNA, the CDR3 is TGTACCAGCAGGGATAATCAGCCCCAGCATTTT.

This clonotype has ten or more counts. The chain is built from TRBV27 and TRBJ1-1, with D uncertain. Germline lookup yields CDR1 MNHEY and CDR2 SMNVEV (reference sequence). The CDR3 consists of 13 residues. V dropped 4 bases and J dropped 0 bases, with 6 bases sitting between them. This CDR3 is CASSSWVNTEAFF. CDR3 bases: TGTGCCAGCAGTTCCTGGGTGAACACTGAAGCTTTCTTT.

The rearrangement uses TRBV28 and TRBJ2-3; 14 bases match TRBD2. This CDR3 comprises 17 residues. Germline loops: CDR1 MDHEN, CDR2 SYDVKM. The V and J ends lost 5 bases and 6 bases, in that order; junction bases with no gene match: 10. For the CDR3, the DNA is TGTGCCAGCAGTCGTACGACTAGCGGGAGGGCTGCCGATACGCAGTATTTT. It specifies CASSRTTSGRAADTQYF.

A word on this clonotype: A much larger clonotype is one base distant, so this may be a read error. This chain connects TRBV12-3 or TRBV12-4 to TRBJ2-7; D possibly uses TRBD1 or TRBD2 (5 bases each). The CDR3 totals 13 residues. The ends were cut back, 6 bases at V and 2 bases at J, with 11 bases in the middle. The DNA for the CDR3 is TGTGCCAGCAGGCAGGGACCAACCTACGAGCAGTACTTC. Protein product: CASRQGPTYEQYF.

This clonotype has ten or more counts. The CDR3 reads CASSRGQLYGYTF. In DNA form, the CDR3 reads TGTGCCAGCAGCCGCGGACAGCTCTATGGCTACACCTTC. The chain couples TRBV6-1 to TRBJ1-2, with D perhaps TRBD1 (6 bases). Trimming removed 6 bases at V and 4 bases at J, with 12 bases between. The CDR3 extends over 13 amino acids. The germline CDR1 and CDR2 sequences are MNHNS and SASEGT.

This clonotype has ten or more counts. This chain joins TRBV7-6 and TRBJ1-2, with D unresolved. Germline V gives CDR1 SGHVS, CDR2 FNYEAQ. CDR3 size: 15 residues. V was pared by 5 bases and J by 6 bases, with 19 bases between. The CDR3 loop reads CASSRPRRGSDGYTF. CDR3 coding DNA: TGTGCCAGCAGCCGCCCGCGGCGGGGATCGGATGGCTACACCTTC.

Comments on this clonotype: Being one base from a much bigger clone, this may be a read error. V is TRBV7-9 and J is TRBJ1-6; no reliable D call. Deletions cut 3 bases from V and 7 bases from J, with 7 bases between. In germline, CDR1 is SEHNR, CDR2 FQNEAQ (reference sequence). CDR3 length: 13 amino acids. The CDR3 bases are TGTGCCAGCAGCTTTACGGACAATTCACCCCTCCACTTT. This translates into CASSFTDNSPLHF.

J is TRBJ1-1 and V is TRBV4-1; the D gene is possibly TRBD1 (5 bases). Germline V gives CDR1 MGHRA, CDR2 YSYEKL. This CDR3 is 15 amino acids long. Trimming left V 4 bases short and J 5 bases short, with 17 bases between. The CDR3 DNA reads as TGCGCCAGCAGCCGACCGGGGGGGTCCCTAACTGAAGCTTTCTTT. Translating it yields CASSRPGGSLTEAFF.

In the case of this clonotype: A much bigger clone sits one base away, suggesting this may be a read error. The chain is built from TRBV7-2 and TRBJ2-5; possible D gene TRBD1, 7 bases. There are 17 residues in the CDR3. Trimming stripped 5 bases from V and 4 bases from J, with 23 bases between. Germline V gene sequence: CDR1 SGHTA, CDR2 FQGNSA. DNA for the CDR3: TGTGCCAGCAGCCACGGAGGGTACCCACAGGGGAGAGAGACCCAGTACTTC. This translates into CASSHGGYPQGRETQYF. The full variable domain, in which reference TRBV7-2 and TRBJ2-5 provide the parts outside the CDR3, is GAGVSQSPSNKVTEKGKDVELRCDPISGHTALYWYRQSLGQGLEFLIYFQGNSAPDKSGLPSDRFSAERTGGSVSTLTIQRTQQEDSAVYLCASSHGGYPQGRETQYFGPGTRLLVL.

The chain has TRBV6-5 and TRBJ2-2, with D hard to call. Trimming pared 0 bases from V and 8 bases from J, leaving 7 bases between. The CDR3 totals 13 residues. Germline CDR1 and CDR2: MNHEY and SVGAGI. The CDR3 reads CASSYSTAGELFF. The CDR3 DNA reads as TGTGCCAGCAGTTACTCGACGGCGGGGGAGCTGTTTTTT.